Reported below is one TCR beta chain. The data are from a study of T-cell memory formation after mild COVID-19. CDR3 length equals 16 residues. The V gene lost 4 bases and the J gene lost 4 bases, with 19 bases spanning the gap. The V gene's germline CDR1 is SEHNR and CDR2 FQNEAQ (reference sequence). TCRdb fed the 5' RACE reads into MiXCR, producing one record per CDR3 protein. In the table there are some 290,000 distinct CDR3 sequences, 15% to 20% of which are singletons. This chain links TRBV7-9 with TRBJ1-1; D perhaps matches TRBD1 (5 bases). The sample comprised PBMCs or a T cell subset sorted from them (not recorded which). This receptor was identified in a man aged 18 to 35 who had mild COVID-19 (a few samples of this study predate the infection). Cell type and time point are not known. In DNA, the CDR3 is TGTGCCAGCAGCTCTACCCGGGGGGTAGAGGGCACTGAAGCTTTCTTT. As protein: CASSSTRGVEGTEAFF.